Listed below are T cell receptor beta chains from one sample, sequenced in a study of blood T cell repertoires in COVID-19. The table came from immunoSEQ multiplex PCR; TCRdb's copy has only in-frame clones and leaves some out. The table lists roughly 200,000 clones, about 78% of them singletons, with around 5.8% in the top ten. The sequencing input was peripheral blood. Every receptor here comes from a woman aged 70-85 years with acute or convalescent COVID-19. Both conserved end residues are part of each CDR3. Size tells how often a clone was seen (once, few, many) or the class of an expanded clone, and some rows leave it out.

.	TRBJ2-5	TRBV6-5	CASSPYRGRGETQYF
.	TRBJ2-2	TRBV7-2	CASSPRGGANTGELFF
few	TRBJ2-3	TRBV19	CASSIGFQTQYF
once	TRBJ1-3	TRBV2	CASGEGSGNTIYF
.	TRBJ2-2	TRBV3-1/TRBV3-2	CASSQDWTEGTGELFF
few	TRBJ2-1	TRBV7-9	CASSVHSGRAGYNEQFF
.	TRBJ2-1	TRBV5-4	CASSLAQGSFYNEQFF
.	TRBJ1-3	TRBV6-5	CASSYLQGRFSNTIYF
once	TRBJ1-5	TRBV19	CASSRGQGNQPQHF
.	TRBJ2-3	TRBV27	CASGLSSGTSTDTQYF
.	TRBJ2-7	TRBV5-1	CASSGGLLTTYEQYF
.	TRBJ2-7	TRBV27	CASSLGGGTNYEQYF
.	TRBJ1-4	TRBV5-1	CASSFGTPRDEKLFF
.	TRBJ2-1	TRBV29-1	CSVRGTGNSNEQFF
.	TRBJ2-2	TRBV19	CASTGTSGSSVTGELFF
few	TRBJ2-1	TRBV7-2	CASSFTLLGGNEQFF
once	TRBJ2-7	TRBV2	CASSVGGRANEQYF
.	TRBJ2-5	TRBV29-1	CSVEGVGAPEETQYF
.	TRBJ2-7	TRBV5-4	CASSLGGLAGVEQYF
.	TRBJ2-7	TRBV5-4	CASSAGYEQYF
.	TRBJ2-7	TRBV29-1	CSVVTGSVFEQYF
few	TRBJ1-5	TRBV28	CASSFAPGQGVLDQPQHF
.	TRBJ2-7	TRBV19	CASATDRGSYEQYF
.	TRBJ2-3	TRBV3-1/TRBV3-2	CASSQRLGRADTQYF
.	TRBJ1-1	TRBV3-1/TRBV3-2	CASSPKGGARAFF
.	TRBJ2-7	TRBV12-5	CASGLVPRGSRYEQYF
once	TRBJ1-4	TRBV7-2	CASSWDSSNEKLFF
.	TRBJ1-1	TRBV7-9	CASSLRQFPSMNTEAFF
.	TRBJ2-1	TRBV6-5	CASSTSGYNEQFF
.	TRBJ2-1	TRBV18	CASSPAQGARYNEQFF
.	TRBJ2-3	TRBV29-1	CSSQLAGATDTQYF